The 5 T cell receptor beta chains below come from one sample, sequenced in a study of blood T cells in healthy people across ages. It was with a sample-barcoded 5' primer and a J-beta primer mix that a second PCR of roughly 6 to 11 cycles was run. TCRdb independently ran MiXCR on the 5' RACE reads; one entry per CDR3 protein. The sample lists under 1,100,000 distinct CDR3 sequences; about 25% were seen once. These same data were also listed under a study on T cells of mothers and their children.

Sample: blood. These receptors all stem from a girl under 10 years old in good health.

The chain joins TRBV2 to TRBJ1-5, with D perhaps matching TRBD1 (5 bases). Germline CDR1 SNHLY, CDR2 FYNNEI. The CDR3 consists of 15 residues. The V end was cut by 2 bases, the J end by 1 base, with 9 bases between. DNA of the CDR3: TGTGCCAGCAGTGAACGTAAGGGGAGCAATCAGCCCCAGCATTTT. Its translation: CASSERKGSNQPQHF.

In this sample, this clonotype turned up a few times. At one end the junction does not follow the germline gene, possibly because of a read error. This chain links TRBV2 with TRBJ1-2, with D unresolved. Germline lookup yields CDR1 SNHLY and CDR2 FYNNEI. CDR3 size: 12 residues. The CDR3 sequence: CASSLQTVVVAF. The CDR3, as DNA: TGTGCCAGCAGCCTCCAGACCGTCGTAGTCGCCTTC.

This clonotype was found many times. The V and J genes are TRBV29-1 and TRBJ2-5; perhaps TRBD2 as D (6 bases). The CDR3 length is 19 residues. CDR1 is SQVTM, CDR2 ANQGSEA, per germline. V gave up 0 bases and J gave up 0 bases, with 23 bases separating them. Here the CDR3 DNA reads TGCAGCGTTGAAGATCTTCGTGAGACTCTAGCGTTGTACCAAGAGACCCAGTACTTC. This codes for CSVEDLRETLALYQETQYF.

The genes are TRBV29-1 and TRBJ2-1, with a weak D call TRBD2 (6 bases). Germline assignment: CDR1 SQVTM and CDR2 ANQGSEA. The germline V and J ends were trimmed by 4 bases and 8 bases, with 12 bases remaining between them. The CDR3 length is 12 residues. In nucleotides, the CDR3 is TGCAGCGTTGGGAGGGAGTGGTATGAGCAGTTCTTC. As protein: CSVGREWYEQFF.

The table lists this clonotype with a few counts. V is TRBV5-6 and J is TRBJ2-4, with TRBD2 matching over 8 bases. Germline V gene lookup returns CDR1 SGHDT and CDR2 YYEEEE. V trimming: 3 bases; J trimming: 6 bases; junction bases outside the gene matches: 8. This CDR3 spans 15 amino acids. As DNA, the CDR3 is TGTGCCAGCAGCTCCACGATACTAGCGGCAAACATTCAGTACTTC. It encodes CASSSTILAANIQYF.